This TCR beta chain was recovered during a study of OX40 agonist ivuxolimab in advanced cancers. Study-level information: Patients in the trial were receiving intravenous ivuxolimab every 2 weeks, at doses of 0.01 to 10 mg/kg.

Germline CDR1 reads SEHNR; CDR2 reads FQNEAQ (reference sequence). This CDR3 spans 14 amino acids. Losses at the gene ends were 8 bases for V and 5 bases for J; bases not matched to a gene: 9. Of note for this clone: Its antigen is not known.

Study results and caveats: Normalized T-cell clonal expansion was also low in some nonresponders.

Sequencing was performed with immunoSEQ multiplex PCR; in TCRdb, only in-frame clones are kept and a portion is missing. The repertoire holds some 48,000 clones, 79% seen once, with 1.5% to 2% in the top ten. With baseline, cycle 4 day 1, and cycle 7 day 1 as timepoints, blood was sampled. The clonotype was recovered from an adult with an advanced solid tumor such as melanoma, head and neck, liver or kidney cancer. The chain has TRBV7-9 and TRBJ2-3; 8 nucleotides agree with TRBD1. Sample: CD4+ or CD8+ T cells sorted from blood, taken in a trial of the OX40 agonist ivuxolimab. The CDR3 coding sequence is TGTGCCAGCGCCTGGGGCAGGGGGCGAGATACGCAGTATTTT. Translated: CASAWGRGRDTQYF.